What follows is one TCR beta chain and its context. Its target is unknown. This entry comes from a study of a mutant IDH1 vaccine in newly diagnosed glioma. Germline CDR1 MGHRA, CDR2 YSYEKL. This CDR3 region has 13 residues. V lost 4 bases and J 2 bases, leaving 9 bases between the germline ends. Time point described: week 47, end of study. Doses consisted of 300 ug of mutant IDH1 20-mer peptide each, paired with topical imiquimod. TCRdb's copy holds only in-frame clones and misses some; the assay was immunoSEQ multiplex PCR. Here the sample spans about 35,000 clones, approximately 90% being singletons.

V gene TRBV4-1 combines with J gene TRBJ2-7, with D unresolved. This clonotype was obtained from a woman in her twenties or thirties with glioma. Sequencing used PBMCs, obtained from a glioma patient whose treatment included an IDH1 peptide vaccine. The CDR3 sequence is CASSPRAAYEQYF. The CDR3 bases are TGCGCCAGCAGCCCACGGGCAGCCTACGAGCAGTACTTC.